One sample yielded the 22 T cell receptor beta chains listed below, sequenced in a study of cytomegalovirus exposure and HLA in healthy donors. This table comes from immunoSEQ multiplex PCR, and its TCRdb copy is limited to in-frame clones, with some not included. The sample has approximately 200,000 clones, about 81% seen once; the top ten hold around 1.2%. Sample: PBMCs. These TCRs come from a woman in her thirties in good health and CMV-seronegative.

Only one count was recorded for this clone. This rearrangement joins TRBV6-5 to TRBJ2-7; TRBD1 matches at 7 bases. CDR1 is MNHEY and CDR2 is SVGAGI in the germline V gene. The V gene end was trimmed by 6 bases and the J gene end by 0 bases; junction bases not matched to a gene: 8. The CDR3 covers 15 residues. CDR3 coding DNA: TGTGCCAGCAGGGCCCCGGGACAGAGCTCCTACGAGCAGTACTTC. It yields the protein CASRAPGQSSYEQYF.

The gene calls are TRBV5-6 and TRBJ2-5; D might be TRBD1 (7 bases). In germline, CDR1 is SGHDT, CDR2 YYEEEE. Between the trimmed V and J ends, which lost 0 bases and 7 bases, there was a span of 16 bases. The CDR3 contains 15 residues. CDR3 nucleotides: TGTGCCAGCAGCTTGGCCCCCGGAGGGGGCGCGACCCAGTACTTC. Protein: CASSLAPGGGATQYF.

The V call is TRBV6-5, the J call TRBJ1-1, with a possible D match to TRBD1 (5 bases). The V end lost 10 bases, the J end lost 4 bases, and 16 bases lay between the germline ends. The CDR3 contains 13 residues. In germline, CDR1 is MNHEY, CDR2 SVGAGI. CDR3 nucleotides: TGTGCCACAAGGGAGGGGCGGGTCACTGAAGCTTTCTTT. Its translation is CATREGRVTEAFF.

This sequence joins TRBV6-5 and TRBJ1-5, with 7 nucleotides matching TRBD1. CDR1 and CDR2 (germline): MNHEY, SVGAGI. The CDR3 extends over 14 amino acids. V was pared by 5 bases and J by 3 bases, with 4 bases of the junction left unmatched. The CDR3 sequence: CASSRDSSNQPQHF. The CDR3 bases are TGTGCCAGCAGTCGGGACAGTTCCAATCAGCCCCAGCATTTT.

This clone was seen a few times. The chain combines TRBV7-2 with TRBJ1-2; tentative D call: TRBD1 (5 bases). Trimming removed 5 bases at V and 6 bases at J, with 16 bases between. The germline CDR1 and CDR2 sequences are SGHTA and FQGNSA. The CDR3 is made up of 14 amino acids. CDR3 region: CASSISGGMHGYTF. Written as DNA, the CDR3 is TGTGCCAGCAGCATAAGCGGGGGGATGCATGGCTACACCTTC. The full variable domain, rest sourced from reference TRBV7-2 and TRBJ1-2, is GAGVSQSPSNKVTEKGKDVELRCDPISGHTALYWYRQSLGQGLEFLIYFQGNSAPDKSGLPSDRFSAERTGGSVSTLTIQRTQQEDSAVYLCASSISGGMHGYTFGSGTRLTVV.

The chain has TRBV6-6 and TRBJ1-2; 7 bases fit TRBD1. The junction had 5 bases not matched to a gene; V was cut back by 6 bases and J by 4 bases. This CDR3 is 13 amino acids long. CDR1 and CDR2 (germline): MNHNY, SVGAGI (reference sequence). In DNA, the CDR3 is TGTGCCAGCAGCCAGGGACAGATCTATGGCTACACCTTC. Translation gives CASSQGQIYGYTF.

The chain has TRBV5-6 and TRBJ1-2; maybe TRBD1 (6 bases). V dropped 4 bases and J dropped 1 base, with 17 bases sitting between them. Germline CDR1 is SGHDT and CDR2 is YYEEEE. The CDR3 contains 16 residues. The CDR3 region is CASSPPYGQSNYGYTF. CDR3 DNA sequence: TGTGCCAGCAGCCCGCCATACGGACAGAGTAACTATGGCTACACCTTC.

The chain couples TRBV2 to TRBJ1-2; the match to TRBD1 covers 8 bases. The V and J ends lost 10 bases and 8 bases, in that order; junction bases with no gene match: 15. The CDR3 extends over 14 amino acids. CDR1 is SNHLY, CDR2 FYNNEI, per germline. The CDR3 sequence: CATSFAMTGEGYTF. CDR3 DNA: TGTGCCACCTCGTTTGCCATGACAGGGGAAGGCTACACCTTC.

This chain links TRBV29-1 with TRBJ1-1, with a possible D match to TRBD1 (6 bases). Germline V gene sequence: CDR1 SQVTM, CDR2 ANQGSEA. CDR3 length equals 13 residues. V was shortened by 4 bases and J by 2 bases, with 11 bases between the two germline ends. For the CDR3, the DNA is TGCAGCGTTGGGCGGACAGTAAACACTGAAGCTTTCTTT. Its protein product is CSVGRTVNTEAFF.

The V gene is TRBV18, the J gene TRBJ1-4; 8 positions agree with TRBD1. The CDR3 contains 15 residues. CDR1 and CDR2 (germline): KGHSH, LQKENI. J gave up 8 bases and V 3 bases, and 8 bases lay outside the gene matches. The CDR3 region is CASSPHPGGEEKLFF. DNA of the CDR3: TGTGCCAGCTCACCGCACCCAGGGGGCGAGGAAAAACTGTTTTTT.

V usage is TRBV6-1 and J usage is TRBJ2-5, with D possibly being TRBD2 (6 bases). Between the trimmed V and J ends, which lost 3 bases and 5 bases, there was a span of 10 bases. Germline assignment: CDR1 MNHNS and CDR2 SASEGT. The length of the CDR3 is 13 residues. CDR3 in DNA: TGTGCCAGCAGTGAGGGAGGTTTGGAGACCCAGTACTTC. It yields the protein CASSEGGLETQYF.

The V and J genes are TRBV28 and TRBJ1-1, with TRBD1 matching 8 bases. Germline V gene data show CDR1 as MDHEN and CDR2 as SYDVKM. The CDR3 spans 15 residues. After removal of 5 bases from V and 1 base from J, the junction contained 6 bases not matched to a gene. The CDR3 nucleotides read TGTGCCAGCAGTCTTAGACAGGGGTCGAACACTGAAGCTTTCTTT. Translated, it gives CASSLRQGSNTEAFF.

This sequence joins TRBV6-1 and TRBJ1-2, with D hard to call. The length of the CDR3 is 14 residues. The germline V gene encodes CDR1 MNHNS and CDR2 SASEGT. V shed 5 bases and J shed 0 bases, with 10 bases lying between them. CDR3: CASSMRVTNYGYTF. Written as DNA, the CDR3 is TGTGCCAGCAGTATGCGGGTAACTAACTATGGCTACACCTTC.

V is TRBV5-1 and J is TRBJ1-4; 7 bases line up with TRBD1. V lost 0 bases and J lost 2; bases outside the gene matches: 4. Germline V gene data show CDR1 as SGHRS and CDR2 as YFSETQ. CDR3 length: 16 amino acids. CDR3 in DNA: TGCGCCAGCAGCTTGGCCCCACAGGGGACTAATGAAAAACTGTTTTTT. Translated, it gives CASSLAPQGTNEKLFF.

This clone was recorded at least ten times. CDR3 loop: CASTPRSYGYTF. CDR3 in DNA: TGTGCCAGCACCCCTCGGAGCTATGGCTACACCTTC. The genes are TRBV28 and TRBJ1-2, with D unresolved. Per the germline V gene, CDR1 is MDHEN and CDR2 is SYDVKM. The CDR3 totals 12 residues. V dropped 7 bases and J dropped 4 bases, with 10 bases sitting between them.

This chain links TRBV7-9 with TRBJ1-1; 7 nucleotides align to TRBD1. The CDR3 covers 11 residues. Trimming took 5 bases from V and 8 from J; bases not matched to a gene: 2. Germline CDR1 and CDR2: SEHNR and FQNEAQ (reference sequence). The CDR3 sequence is CASSLGQEAFF. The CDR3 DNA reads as TGTGCCAGCAGCCTGGGACAGGAAGCTTTCTTT.

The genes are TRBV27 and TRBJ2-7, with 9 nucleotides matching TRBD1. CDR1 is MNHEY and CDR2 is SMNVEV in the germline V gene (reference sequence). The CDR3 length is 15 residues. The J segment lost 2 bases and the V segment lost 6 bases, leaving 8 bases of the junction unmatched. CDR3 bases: TGTGCCAGCAGCCGTGGCGGGACAGGGACCTACGAGCAGTACTTC. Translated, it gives CASSRGGTGTYEQYF.

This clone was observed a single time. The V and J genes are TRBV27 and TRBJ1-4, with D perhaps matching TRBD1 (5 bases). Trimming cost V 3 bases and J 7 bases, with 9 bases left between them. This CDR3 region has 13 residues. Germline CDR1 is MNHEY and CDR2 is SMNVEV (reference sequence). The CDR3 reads CASSFQGTEKLFF. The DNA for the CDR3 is TGTGCCAGCAGTTTTCAGGGTACTGAAAAACTGTTTTTT.

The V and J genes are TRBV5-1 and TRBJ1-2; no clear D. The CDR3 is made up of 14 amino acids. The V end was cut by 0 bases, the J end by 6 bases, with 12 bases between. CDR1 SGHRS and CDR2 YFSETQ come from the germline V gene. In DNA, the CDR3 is TGCGCCAGCAGCTTGGCCTCGACTGGTAATGGCTACACCTTC. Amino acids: CASSLASTGNGYTF.

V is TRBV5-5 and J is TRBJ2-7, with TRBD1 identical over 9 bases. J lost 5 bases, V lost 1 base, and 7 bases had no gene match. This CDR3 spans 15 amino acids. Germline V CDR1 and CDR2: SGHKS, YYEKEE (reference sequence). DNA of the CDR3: TGTGCCAGCAGCTTGTATGGGACAGGGATCCACGAGCAGTACTTC. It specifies CASSLYGTGIHEQYF.

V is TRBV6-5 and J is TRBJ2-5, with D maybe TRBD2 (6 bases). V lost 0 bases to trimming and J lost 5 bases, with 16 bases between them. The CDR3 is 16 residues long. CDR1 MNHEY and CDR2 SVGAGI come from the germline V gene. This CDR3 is CASSYSGTWGKETQYF. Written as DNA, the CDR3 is TGTGCCAGCAGTTACTCTGGGACTTGGGGCAAGGAGACCCAGTACTTC.

The CDR3 DNA reads TGTGCCTGGAGTGTAAGACGGGAGGGGACTGAAGCTTTCTTT. It specifies CAWSVRREGTEAFF. The V and J genes are TRBV30 and TRBJ1-1, with a weak D call TRBD1 (5 bases). The CDR3 runs 14 residues. CDR1 is GTSNPN and CDR2 is SVGIG in the germline V gene (reference sequence). Trimming took off 0 bases at V and 5 bases at J, with 13 bases between the two ends.